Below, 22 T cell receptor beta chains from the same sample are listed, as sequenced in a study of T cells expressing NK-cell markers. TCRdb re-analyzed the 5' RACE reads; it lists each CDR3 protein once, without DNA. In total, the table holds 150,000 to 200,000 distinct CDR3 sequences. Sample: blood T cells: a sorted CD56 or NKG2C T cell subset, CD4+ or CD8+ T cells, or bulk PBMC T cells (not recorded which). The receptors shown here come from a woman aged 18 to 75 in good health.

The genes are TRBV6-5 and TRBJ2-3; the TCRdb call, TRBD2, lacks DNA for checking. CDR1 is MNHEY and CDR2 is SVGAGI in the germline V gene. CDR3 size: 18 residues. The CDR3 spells CASSLRTGLSKPSGTQYF.

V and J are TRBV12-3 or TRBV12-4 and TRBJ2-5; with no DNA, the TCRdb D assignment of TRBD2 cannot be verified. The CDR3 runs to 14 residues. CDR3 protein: CASSLSSGGRTQYF.

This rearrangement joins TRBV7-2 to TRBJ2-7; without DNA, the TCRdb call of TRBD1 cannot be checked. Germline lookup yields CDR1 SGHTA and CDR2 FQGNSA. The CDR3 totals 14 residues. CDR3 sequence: CASSPGTVVYEQYF.

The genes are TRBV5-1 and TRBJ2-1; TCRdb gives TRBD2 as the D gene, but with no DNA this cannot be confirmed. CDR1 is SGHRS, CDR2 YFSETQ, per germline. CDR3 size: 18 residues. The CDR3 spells CASSPTPTGTSGSNEQFF.

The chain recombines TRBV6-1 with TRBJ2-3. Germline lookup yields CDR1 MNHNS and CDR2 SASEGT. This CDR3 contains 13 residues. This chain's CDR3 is CASRTARTDTQYF.

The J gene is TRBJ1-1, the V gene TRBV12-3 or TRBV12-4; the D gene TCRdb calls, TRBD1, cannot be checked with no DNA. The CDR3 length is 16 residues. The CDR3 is CASSLYQGATFTEAFF.

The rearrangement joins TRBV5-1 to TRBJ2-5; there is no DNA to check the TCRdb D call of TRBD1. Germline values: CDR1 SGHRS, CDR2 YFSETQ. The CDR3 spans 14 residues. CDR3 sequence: CASSFPRTQETQYF.

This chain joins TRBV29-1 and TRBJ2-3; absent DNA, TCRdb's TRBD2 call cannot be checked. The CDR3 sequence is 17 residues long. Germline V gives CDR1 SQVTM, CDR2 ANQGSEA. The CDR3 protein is CSVAATSGGGRTDTQYF.

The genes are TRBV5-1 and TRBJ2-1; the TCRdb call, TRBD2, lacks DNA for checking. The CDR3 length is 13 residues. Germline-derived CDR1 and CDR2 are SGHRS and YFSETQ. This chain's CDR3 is CASSITSPLEQFF. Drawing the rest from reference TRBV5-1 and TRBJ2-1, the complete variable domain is KAGVTQTPRYLIKTRGQQVTLSCSPISGHRSVSWYQQTPGQGLQFLFEYFSETQRNKGNFPGRFSGRQFSNSRSEMNVSTLELGDSALYLCASSITSPLEQFFGPGTRLTVL.

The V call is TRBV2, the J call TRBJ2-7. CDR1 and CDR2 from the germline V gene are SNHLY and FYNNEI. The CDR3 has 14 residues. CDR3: CASRLTDLSYEQYF. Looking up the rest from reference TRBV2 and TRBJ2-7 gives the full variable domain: EPEVTQTPSHQVTQMGQEVILRCVPISNHLYFYWYRQILGQKVEFLVSFYNNEISEKSEIFDDQFSVERPDGSNFTLKIRSTKLEDSAMYFCASRLTDLSYEQYFGPGTRLTVT.

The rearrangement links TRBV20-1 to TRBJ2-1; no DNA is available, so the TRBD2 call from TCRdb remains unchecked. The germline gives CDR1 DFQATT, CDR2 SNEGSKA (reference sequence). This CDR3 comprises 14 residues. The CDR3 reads CSATGTEKYNEQFF.

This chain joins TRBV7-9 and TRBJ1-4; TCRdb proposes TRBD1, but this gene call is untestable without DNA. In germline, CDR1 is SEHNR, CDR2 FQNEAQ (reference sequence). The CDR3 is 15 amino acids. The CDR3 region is CASSLAVSRNEKLFF.

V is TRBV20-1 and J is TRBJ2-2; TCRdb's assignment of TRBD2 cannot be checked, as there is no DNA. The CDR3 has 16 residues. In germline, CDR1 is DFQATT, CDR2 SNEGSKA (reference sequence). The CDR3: CSAPSSPGPRTGELFF.

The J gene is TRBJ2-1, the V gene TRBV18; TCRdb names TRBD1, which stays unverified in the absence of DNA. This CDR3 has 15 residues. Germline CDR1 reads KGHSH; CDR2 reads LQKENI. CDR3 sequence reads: CASSRTGQGEGEQFF.

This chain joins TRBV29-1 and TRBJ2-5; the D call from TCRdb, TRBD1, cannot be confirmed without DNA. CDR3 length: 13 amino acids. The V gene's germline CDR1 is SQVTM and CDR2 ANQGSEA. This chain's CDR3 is CSVVGQAGETQYF.

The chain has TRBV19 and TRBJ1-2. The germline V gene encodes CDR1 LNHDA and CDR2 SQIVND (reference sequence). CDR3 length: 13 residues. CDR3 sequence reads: CASSPRTEYGYTF.

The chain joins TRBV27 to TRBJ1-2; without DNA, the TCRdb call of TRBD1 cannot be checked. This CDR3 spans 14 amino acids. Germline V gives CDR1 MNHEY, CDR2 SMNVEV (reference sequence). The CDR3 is CASSSTGGLYGYTF.

The CDR3 loop reads CASSQDIGGGGETQYF. The chain has TRBV3-1 and TRBJ2-5; the D call from TCRdb, TRBD1, cannot be confirmed without DNA. The CDR3 spans 16 residues. Germline CDR1 reads LGHDT; CDR2 reads YNNKEL (reference sequence).

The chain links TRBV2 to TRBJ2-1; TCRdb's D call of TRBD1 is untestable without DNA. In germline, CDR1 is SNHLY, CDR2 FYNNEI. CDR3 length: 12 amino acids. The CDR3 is CAREGQGNEQFF.

CDR3 sequence reads: CASSLGGQRNTEAFF. The chain links TRBV5-4 to TRBJ1-1. Germline-derived CDR1 and CDR2 are SGHNT and YYREEE (reference sequence). The CDR3 sequence is 15 residues long.

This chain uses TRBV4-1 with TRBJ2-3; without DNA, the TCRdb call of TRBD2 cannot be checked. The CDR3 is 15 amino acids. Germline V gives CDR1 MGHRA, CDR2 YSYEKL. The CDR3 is CASSRREGYADTQYF.

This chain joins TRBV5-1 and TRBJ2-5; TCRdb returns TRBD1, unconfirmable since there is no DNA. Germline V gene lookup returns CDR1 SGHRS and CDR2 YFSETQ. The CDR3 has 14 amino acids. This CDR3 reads CASSSGQGLETQYF.